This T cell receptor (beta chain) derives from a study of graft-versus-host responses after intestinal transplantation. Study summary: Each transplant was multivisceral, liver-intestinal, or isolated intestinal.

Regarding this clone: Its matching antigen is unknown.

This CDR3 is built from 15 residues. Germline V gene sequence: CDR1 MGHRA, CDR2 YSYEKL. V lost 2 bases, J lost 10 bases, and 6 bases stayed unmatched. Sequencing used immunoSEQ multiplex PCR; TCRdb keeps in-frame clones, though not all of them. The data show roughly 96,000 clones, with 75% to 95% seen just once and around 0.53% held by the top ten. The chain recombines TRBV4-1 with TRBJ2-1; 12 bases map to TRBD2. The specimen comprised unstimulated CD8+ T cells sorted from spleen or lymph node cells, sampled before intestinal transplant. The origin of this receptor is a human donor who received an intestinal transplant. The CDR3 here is CASSQTSGRPGEQFF. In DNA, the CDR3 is TGCGCCAGCAGCCAAACTAGCGGGAGGCCGGGGGAGCAGTTCTTC.